Given below is one T cell receptor (beta chain) in context. The sample belongs to a study of blood T cell repertoires in COVID-19. Looking at the study overall: Material from acute and convalescent COVID-19 was sourced from the United States, Italy and Spain. PBMCs, B-cell-depleted T cells, or T cells were the source of the cDNA or gDNA that made up the material.

As originally analysed: Amplification of reference gene primers provided the estimated nucleated cell counts. Method: immunoSEQ multiplex PCR; TCRdb's copy keeps in-frame clones and lacks some. Clonal size and the V and J genes are those of that table, whereas D and trimming came from the DNA. The sample holds tens of thousands of clones; around 84% are singletons and the top ten take 10% to 15%. The TCR sequence derives from a woman of 80 years or more with acute or convalescent COVID-19. The sample taken for sequencing was peripheral blood.

The CDR3 protein is CASSISTGNGYTF. DNA of the CDR3: TGTGCCAGCAGTATATCGACAGGGAATGGCTACACCTTC. J is TRBJ1-2 and V is TRBV12-3 or TRBV12-4, with 7 bases matching TRBD1. J gave up 6 bases and V 5 bases, and 6 bases lay outside the gene matches. CDR3 length equals 13 residues.